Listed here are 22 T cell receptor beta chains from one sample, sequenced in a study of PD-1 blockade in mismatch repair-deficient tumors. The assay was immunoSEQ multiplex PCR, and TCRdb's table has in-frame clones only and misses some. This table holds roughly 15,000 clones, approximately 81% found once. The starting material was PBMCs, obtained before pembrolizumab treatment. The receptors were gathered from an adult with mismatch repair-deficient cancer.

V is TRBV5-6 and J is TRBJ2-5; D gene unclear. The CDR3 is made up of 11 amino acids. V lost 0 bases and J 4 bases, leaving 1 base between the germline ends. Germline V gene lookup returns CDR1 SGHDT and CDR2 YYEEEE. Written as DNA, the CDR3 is TGTGCCAGCAGCTTGGCAGAGACCCAGTACTTC. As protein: CASSLAETQYF.

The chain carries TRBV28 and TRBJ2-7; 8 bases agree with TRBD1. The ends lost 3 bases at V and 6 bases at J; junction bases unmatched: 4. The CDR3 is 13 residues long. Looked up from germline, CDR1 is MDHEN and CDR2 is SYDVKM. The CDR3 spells CASSFLDRGEQYF. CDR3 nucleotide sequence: TGTGCCAGCAGTTTCCTAGACAGGGGCGAGCAGTACTTC.

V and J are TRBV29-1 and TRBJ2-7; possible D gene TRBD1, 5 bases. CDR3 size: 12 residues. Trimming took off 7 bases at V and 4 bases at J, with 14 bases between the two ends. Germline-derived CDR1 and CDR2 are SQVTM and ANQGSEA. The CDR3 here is CSARQSRYEQYF. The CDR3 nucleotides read TGCAGCGCGAGACAGTCCAGATACGAGCAGTACTTC.

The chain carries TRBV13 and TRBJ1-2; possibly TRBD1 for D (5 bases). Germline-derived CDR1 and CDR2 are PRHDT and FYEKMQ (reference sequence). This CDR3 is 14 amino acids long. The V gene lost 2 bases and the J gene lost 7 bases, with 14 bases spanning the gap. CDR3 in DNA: TGTGCCAGCAGCTTACCAAAAGGGGAGCCTGGCTACACCTTC. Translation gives CASSLPKGEPGYTF.

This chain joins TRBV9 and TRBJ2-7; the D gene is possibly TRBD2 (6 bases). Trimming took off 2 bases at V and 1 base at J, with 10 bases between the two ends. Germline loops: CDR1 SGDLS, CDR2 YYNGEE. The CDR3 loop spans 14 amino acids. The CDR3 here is CASSVGLPSYEQYF. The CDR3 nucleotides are TGTGCCAGCAGCGTGGGACTCCCATCCTACGAGCAGTACTTC.

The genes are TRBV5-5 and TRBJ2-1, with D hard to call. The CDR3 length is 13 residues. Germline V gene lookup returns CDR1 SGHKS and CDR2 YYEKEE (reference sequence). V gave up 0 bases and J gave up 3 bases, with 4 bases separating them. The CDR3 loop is CASSLDDYNEQFF. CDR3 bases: TGTGCCAGCAGCTTGGACGACTACAATGAGCAGTTCTTC.

CDR3 coding DNA: TGTGCCAGCAGCTCTTGGGAGTCCTATGGCTACACCTTC. It translates to CASSSWESYGYTF. The chain links TRBV7-6 to TRBJ1-2; D gene unclear. CDR1 and CDR2 from the germline V gene are SGHVS and FNYEAQ. The CDR3 length is 13 residues. V gave up 4 bases and J gave up 4 bases, with 10 bases separating them.

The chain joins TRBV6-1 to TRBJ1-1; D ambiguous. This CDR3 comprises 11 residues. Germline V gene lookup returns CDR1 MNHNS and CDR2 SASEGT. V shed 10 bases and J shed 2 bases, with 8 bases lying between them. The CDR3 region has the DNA TGTGCCACAGACGGTAACACTGAAGCTTTCTTT. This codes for CATDGNTEAFF.

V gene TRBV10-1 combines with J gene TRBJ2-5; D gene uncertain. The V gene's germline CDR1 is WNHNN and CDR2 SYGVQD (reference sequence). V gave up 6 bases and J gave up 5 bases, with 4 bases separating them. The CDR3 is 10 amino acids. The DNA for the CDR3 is TGCGCCAGCAGAGGGGAGACCCAGTACTTC. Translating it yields CASRGETQYF.

CDR3 protein: CASSWTSYNEQFF. For the CDR3, the DNA is TGTGCCAGCAGCTGGACTAGCTACAATGAGCAGTTCTTC. This chain links TRBV7-8 with TRBJ2-1; 7 bases are shared with TRBD2. Germline V gene sequence: CDR1 SGHVS, CDR2 FQNEAQ. With V trimmed by 4 bases and J by 3 bases, 0 bases remained unmatched. The CDR3 runs to 13 residues.

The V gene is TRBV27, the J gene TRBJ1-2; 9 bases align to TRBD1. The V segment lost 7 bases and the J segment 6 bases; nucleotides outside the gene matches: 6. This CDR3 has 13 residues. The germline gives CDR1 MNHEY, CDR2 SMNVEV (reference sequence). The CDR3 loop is CASKRDRANGYTF. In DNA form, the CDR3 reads TGTGCCAGCAAACGGGACAGGGCTAATGGCTACACCTTC.

As DNA, the CDR3 is TGTGCCAGTAGTATAGTGGGTGCAAATCAGCCCCAGCATTTT. It is translated as CASSIVGANQPQHF. The chain carries TRBV19 and TRBJ1-5, with D uncertain. Germline values: CDR1 LNHDA, CDR2 SQIVND (reference sequence). The CDR3 contains 14 residues. V lost 1 base, J lost 4 bases, and 8 bases lay in between.

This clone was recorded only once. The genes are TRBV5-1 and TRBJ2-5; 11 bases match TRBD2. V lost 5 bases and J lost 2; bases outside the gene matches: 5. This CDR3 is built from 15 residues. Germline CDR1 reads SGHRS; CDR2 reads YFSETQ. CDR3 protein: CASRETSGVQETQYF. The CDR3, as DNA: TGCGCCAGCAGAGAGACTAGCGGGGTACAAGAGACCCAGTACTTC.

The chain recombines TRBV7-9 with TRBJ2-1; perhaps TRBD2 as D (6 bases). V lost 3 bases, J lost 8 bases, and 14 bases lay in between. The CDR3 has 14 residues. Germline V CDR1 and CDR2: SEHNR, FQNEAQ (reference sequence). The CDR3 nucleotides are TGTGCCAGCAGCTTCGGGGGAGTAAGAGATGAGCAGTTCTTC. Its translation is CASSFGGVRDEQFF.

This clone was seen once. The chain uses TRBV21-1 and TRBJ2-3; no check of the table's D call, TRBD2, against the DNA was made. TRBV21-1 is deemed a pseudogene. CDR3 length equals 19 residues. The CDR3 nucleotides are TGTGCCAGCAGCAAAGTTCCTTATGAGGGATTATCTAGCACAGATACGCAGTATTTT. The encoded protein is CASSKVPYEGLSSTDTQYF.

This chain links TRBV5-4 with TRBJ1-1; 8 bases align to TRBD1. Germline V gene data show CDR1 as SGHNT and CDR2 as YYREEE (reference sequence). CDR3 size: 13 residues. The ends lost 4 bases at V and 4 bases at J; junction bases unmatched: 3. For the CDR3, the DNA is TGTGCCAGCAGCCGACAGGGGAGCACTGAAGCTTTCTTT. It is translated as CASSRQGSTEAFF.

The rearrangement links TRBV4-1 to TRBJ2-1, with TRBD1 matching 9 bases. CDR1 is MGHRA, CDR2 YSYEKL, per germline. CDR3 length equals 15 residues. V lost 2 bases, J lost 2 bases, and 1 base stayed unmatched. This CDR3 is CASSQWTGAYNEQFF. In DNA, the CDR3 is TGCGCCAGCAGCCAATGGACAGGGGCCTACAATGAGCAGTTCTTC.

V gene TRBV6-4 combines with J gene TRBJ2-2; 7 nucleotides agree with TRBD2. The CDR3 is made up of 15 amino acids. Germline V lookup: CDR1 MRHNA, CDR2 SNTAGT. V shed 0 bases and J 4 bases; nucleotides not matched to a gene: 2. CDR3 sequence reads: CASSDSTSSTGELFF. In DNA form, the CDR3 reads TGTGCCAGCAGTGACTCGACTAGCAGCACCGGGGAGCTGTTTTTT.

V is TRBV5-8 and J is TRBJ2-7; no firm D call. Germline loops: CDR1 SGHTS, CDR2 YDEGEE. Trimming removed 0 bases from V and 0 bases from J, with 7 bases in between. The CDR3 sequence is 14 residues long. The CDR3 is CASSLGFRSYEQYF. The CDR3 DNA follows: TGTGCCAGCAGCTTGGGATTTCGCTCCTACGAGCAGTACTTC.

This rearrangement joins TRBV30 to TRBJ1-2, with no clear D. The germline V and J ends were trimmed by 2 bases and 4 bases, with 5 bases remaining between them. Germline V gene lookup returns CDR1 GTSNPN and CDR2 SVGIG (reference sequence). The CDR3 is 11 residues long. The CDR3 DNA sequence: TGTGCCTGGAGTAAGGGCTATGGCTACACCTTC. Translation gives CAWSKGYGYTF.

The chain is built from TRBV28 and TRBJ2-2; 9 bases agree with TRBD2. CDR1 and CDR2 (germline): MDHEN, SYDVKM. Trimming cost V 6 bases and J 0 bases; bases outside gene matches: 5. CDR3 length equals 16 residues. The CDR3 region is CASSERTSANTGELFF. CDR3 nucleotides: TGTGCCAGCAGCGAGAGGACTAGCGCGAACACCGGGGAGCTGTTTTTT. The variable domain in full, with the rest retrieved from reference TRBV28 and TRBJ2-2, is DVKVTQSSRYLVKRTGEKVFLECVQDMDHENMFWYRQDPGLGLRLIYFSYDVKMKEKGDIPEGYSVSREKKERFSLILESASTNQTSMYLCASSERTSANTGELFFGEGSRLTVL.

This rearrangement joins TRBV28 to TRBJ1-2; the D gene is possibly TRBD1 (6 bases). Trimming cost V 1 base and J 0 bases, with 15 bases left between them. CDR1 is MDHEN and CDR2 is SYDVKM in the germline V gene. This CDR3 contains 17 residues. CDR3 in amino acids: CASSLYPGQGANYGYTF. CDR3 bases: TGTGCCAGCAGTTTATACCCGGGACAAGGGGCTAACTATGGCTACACCTTC.